These T cell receptor beta chains were read from a single sample in a study of blood T cells in healthy people across ages. TCRdb called the 5' RACE reads again in MiXCR, with one record for every CDR3 protein. The sample has hundreds of thousands of distinct CDR3 sequences, roughly 43% seen once. Source material: blood. The receptors originated from a young man in good health. Each CDR3 is given with its conserved first and last residue. Each record gives: D gene, V gene, J gene, clone size, CDR3 protein, CDR3 DNA. A D gene is named only where the DNA matches it firmly. Size values are once, few and many counts, or a class for expanded clones, and some rows have none.

d_gene: TRBD2; v_gene: TRBV3-1; j_gene: TRBJ2-7; abundance: .; CDR3aa: CASSLAGTSDEQYF; CDR3nt: TGTGCCAGCAGCCTGGCCGGGACTAGCGACGAGCAGTACTTC
d_gene: TRBD1; v_gene: TRBV29-1; j_gene: TRBJ1-1; abundance: .; CDR3aa: CSAMGQENTEAFF; CDR3nt: TGCAGCGCTATGGGACAGGAGAACACTGAAGCTTTCTTT
d_gene: TRBD1; v_gene: TRBV6-6; j_gene: TRBJ1-6; abundance: .; CDR3aa: CASSFETGTGISPLHF; CDR3nt: TGTGCCAGCAGTTTCGAAACCGGGACAGGGATTTCACCCCTCCACTTT
d_gene: .; v_gene: TRBV9; j_gene: TRBJ2-1; abundance: .; CDR3aa: CASSVPGEQFF; CDR3nt: TGTGCCAGCAGCGTTCCCGGTGAGCAGTTCTTC
d_gene: .; v_gene: TRBV4-1; j_gene: TRBJ2-1; abundance: few; CDR3aa: CASSREPTEQFF; CDR3nt: TGCGCCAGCAGCCGCGAGCCGACTGAGCAGTTCTTC
d_gene: TRBD1; v_gene: TRBV20-1; j_gene: TRBJ1-2; abundance: .; CDR3aa: CSLRGDRGGGYTF; CDR3nt: TGCAGCCTCAGAGGGGACAGGGGGGGTGGCTACACCTTC
d_gene: .; v_gene: TRBV29-1; j_gene: TRBJ2-3; abundance: few; CDR3aa: CSVRRDQGTDTQYF; CDR3nt: TGCAGCGTGCGCCGGGACCAGGGAACAGATACGCAGTATTTT
d_gene: TRBD1; v_gene: TRBV10-3; j_gene: TRBJ1-1; abundance: .; CDR3aa: CAIKPYDRAMGTEAFF; CDR3nt: TGTGCCATCAAGCCCTATGACAGGGCAATGGGCACTGAAGCTTTCTTT
d_gene: .; v_gene: TRBV27; j_gene: TRBJ2-7; abundance: few; CDR3aa: CASSLLPGLPNEQYF; CDR3nt: TGTGCCAGCAGTTTACTGCCGGGCCTTCCTAACGAGCAGTACTTC
d_gene: .; v_gene: TRBV7-6; j_gene: TRBJ2-2; abundance: .; CDR3aa: CASTPSSGELFF; CDR3nt: TGTGCCAGCACCCCCAGCTCCGGGGAGCTGTTTTTT